This entry lists 7 T cell receptor beta chains sequenced from one sample in a study of T cell responses to AZD1222 COVID-19 vaccine. Profiling relied on immunoSEQ multiplex PCR, and the TCRdb table lists in-frame clones only, not all of them. The repertoire holds 150,000 to 200,000 clones, with just over 90% as singletons. Source: peripheral blood, taken on day 0 of MenACWY control vaccination. All receptors come from an adult in good health.

This rearrangement joins TRBV4-3 to TRBJ2-1; TRBD2 matches 10 bases. V was clipped by 6 bases and J by 5 bases; unmatched bases: 4. The V gene's germline CDR1 is LGHNA and CDR2 YSLEER. This CDR3 has 14 residues. The CDR3: CASSRTSGNNEQFF. The DNA of the CDR3 is TGCGCCAGCAGTCGGACTAGCGGCAACAATGAGCAGTTCTTC.

The V gene is TRBV9, the J gene TRBJ2-3, with 7 nucleotides matching TRBD2. Germline V gene data show CDR1 as SGDLS and CDR2 as YYNGEE. There are 13 residues in the CDR3. Trimming took 3 bases from V and 10 from J; bases not matched to a gene: 8. In nucleotides, the CDR3 is TGTGCCAGCAGCGAGGATGGAGCGGGACCGCAGTATTTT. It is translated as CASSEDGAGPQYF.

The CDR3 DNA reads as TGTGCCACCAGTGATCGTATAGCGGGATCGGGGGGCAATGAGCAGTTCTTC. Protein product: CATSDRIAGSGGNEQFF. The V and J genes are TRBV24-1 and TRBJ2-1; 8 bases map to TRBD2. CDR3 length: 17 amino acids. CDR1 KGHDR and CDR2 SFDVKD come from the germline V gene. The trim removed 3 bases at V and 6 bases at J, leaving 12 bases unmatched.

The CDR3 DNA is TGTGCCAGCAGTTCCACTGGGACAGGGGATGACAATCAGCCCCAGCATTTT. It translates to CASSSTGTGDDNQPQHF. The chain carries TRBV27 and TRBJ1-5; 10 nucleotides line up with TRBD1. This CDR3 has 17 amino acids. Germline trimming cut 4 bases from V and 3 bases from J; bases unmatched to any gene: 9. Germline loops: CDR1 MNHEY, CDR2 SMNVEV (reference sequence).

This clone has more than one count but fewer than ten. The genes are TRBV19 and TRBJ2-2; TRBD1 matches 10 bases. Trimming took 7 bases from V and 3 from J; bases not matched to a gene: 8. CDR3 length equals 16 residues. Germline V gene lookup returns CDR1 LNHDA and CDR2 SQIVND (reference sequence). In DNA, the CDR3 is TGTGCCAGTACCTCCCCCGGGACAGGGGACACCGGGGAGCTGTTTTTT. It yields the protein CASTSPGTGDTGELFF.

This rearrangement joins TRBV4-1 to TRBJ1-6, with 7 bases matching TRBD1. V lost 4 bases to trimming and J lost 9 bases; unmatched junction nucleotides: 12. This CDR3 contains 16 residues. Germline CDR1 is MGHRA and CDR2 is YSYEKL. The CDR3 protein is CASSLTTGAGGSPLHF. The DNA of the CDR3 is TGCGCCAGCAGCCTCACCACAGGGGCCGGTGGTTCACCCCTCCACTTT.

V usage is TRBV18 and J usage is TRBJ2-7; TRBD1 matches 7 bases. Germline V gene lookup returns CDR1 KGHSH and CDR2 LQKENI. There are 15 residues in the CDR3. Germline trimming cut 0 bases from V and 5 bases from J; bases unmatched to any gene: 7. This chain's CDR3 is CASSPPHNRGNEQYF. CDR3 sequence (DNA): TGTGCCAGCTCACCACCCCACAACAGGGGTAACGAGCAGTACTTC.